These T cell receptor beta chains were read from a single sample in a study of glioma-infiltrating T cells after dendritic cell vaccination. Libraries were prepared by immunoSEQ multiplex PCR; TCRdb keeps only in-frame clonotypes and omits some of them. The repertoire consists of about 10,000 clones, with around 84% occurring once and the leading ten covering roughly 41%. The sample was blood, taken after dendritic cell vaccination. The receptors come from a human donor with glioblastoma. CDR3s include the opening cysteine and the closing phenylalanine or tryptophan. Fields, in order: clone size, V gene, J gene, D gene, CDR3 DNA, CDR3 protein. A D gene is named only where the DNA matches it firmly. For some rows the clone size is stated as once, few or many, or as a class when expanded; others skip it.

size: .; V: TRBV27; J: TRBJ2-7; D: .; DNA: TGTGCCAGCAGTTTATCGAGGAGCTCCTACGAGCAGTACTTC; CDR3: CASSLSRSSYEQYF
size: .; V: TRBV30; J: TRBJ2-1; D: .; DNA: TGTGCCTGGAGTAAGGGGGTCATCAATGAGCAGTTCTTC; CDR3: CAWSKGVINEQFF
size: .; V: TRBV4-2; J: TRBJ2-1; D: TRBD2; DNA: TGTGCCAGCAGCCAAGATTCGGGCGGGAGGGTTAAGACTGAGCAGTTCTTC; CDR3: CASSQDSGGRVKTEQFF
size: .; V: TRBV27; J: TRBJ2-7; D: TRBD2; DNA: TGTGCCAGCAGTTGGCTAGCGGACTCCTACGAGCAGTACTTC; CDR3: CASSWLADSYEQYF
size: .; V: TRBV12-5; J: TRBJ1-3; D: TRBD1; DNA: TGTGCTAGTGGTTTGGGGACAGGCTCGGGATACACCATATATTTT; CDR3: CASGLGTGSGYTIYF
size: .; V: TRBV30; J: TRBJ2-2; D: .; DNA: TGTGCCTGGAACGGAGGGACCGGGGAGCTGTTTTTT; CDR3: CAWNGGTGELFF
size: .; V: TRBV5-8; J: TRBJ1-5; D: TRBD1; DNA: TGTGCCAGCAGGCCGGGACAGTTCTCATCTCAGCCCCAGCATTTT; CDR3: CASRPGQFSSQPQHF
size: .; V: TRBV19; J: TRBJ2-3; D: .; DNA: TGTGCCAGTCGGCCTTCGACTCCTCTCAGCACAGATACGCAGTATTTT; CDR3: CASRPSTPLSTDTQYF
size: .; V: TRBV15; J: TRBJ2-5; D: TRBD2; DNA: TGTGCCACCAGCAAGACCGGGACTAGCGAAGAGACCCAGTACTTC; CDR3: CATSKTGTSEETQYF
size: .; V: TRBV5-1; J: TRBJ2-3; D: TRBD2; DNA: TGCGCCAGCAGCTACGTGGGAGGGAGTAGCACAGATACGCAGTATTTT; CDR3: CASSYVGGSSTDTQYF
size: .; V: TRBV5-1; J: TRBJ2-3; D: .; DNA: TGCGCCAGCAGCTTGGGTAGCGGTACAGATACGCAGTATTTT; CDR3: CASSLGSGTDTQYF
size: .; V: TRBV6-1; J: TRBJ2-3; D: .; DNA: TGTGCCAGCAGTGCCGAACCGACAGGAACAGATACGCAGTATTTT; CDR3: CASSAEPTGTDTQYF
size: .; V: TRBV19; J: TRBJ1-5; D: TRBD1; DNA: TGTGCCAGTAGTAAGACAGGGGGCGGGGGTCAGCCCCAGCATTTT; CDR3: CASSKTGGGGQPQHF
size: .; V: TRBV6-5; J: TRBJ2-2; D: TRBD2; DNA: TGTGCCAGCAGTTACGGGCTAGCGGGTAGTACCGGGGAGCTGTTTTTT; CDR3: CASSYGLAGSTGELFF
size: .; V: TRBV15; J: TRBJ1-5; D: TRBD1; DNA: TGTGCCACCAGCAGAGAAGTGGCAGGGGGCTTCAATCAGCCCCAGCATTTT; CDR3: CATSREVAGGFNQPQHF
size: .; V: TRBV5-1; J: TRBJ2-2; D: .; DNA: TGCGCCAGCAGCTTGGACAGTCATTACACCGGGGAGCTGTTTTTT; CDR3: CASSLDSHYTGELFF
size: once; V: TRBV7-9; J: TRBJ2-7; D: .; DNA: TGTGCCAGCAGCTTCACCTTTAACGAGCAGTACTTC; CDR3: CASSFTFNEQYF
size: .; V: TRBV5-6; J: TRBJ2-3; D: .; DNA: TGTGCCAGCAGCTGGGCACTAGGAACCAACACAGATACGCAGTATTTT; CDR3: CASSWALGTNTDTQYF
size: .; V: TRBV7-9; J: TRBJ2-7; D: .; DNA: TGTGCCAGCAGCTTAACGGGGGCCTACGAGCAGTACTTC; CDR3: CASSLTGAYEQYF
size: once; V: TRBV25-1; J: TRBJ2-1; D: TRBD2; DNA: TGTGCCAGCAGTGAATGGGGACTAGCGGGAGTCTTGGATGAGCAGTTCTTC; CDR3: CASSEWGLAGVLDEQFF
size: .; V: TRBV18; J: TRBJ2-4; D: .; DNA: TGTGCCAGCTCACCCCAAGGAGACATTCAGTACTTC; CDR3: CASSPQGDIQYF
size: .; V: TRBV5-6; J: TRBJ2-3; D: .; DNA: TGTGCCAGCAGCTGGCGGAGCACAGATACGCAGTATTTT; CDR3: CASSWRSTDTQYF
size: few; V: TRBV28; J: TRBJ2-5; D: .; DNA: TGTGCCAGCACCCCGGGTTGGTCCCTCGAGACCCAGTACTTC; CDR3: CASTPGWSLETQYF
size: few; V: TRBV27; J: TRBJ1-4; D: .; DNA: TGTGCCAGCAGTTCGAACAGGGATGGGGAAAAACTGTTTTTT; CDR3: CASSSNRDGEKLFF
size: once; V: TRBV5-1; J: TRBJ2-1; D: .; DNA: TGCGCCAGCAGCTTGGTTGAGAGTTCCTACAATGAGCAGTTCTTC; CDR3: CASSLVESSYNEQFF
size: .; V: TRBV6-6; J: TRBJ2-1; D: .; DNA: TGTGCCAGCAGTTTACGGGAGACACGGGAGCAGTTCTTC; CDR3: CASSLRETREQFF
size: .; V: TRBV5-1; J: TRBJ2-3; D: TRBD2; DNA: TGCGCCAGCAGCTCGCCTGGACTAGCAGATTCCACAGATACGCAGTATTTT; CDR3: CASSSPGLADSTDTQYF
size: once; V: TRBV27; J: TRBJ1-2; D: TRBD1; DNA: TGTGCCAGCAGTTTAAATATCTGGACAGGGAATAGCTATGGCTACACCTTC; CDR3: CASSLNIWTGNSYGYTF
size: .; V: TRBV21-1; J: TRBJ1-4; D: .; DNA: TGTGCCAGCAGGACAGGGTTTGCTAATGAAAAACTGTTTTTT; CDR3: CASRTGFANEKLFF
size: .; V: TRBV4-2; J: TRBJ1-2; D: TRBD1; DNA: TGTGCCAGCAGCCAAGATCTCGAGACAGGGAGTCGCTACACCTTC; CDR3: CASSQDLETGSRYTF
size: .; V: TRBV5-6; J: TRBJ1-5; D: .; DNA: TGTGCCAGCAGCAACTACCTAAGCAATCAGCCCCAGCATTTT; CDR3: CASSNYLSNQPQHF
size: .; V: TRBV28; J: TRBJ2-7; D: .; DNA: TGTGCCAGCAGTTTAGGACTCTACGAGCAGTACTTC; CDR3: CASSLGLYEQYF
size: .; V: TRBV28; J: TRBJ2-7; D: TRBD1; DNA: TGTGCCAGCAGGGGGACAGGGGGAAAAAGCGAGCAGTACTTC; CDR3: CASRGTGGKSEQYF
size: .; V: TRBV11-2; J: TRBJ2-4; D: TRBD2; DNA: TGTGCCAGCGAGGGACTAGCGGGAGGCATTCAGTACTTC; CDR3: CASEGLAGGIQYF
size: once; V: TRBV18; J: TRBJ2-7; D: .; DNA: TGTGCCAGCTCACAGGGGAGCAGGGGCACCTACGAGCAGTACTTC; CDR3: CASSQGSRGTYEQYF
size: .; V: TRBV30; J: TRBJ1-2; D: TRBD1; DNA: TGTGCCTGGAGTGAAAGGGGGCGTCCCTATGGCTACACCTTC; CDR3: CAWSERGRPYGYTF
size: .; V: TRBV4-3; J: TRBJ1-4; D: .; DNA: TGCGCCAGCAGCCGCGTCAGGGAAAAACTGTTTTTT; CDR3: CASSRVREKLFF
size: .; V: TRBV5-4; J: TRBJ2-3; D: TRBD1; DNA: TGTGCCAGCAGCTGGCTGACAGGGTTGACAGATACGCAGTATTTT; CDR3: CASSWLTGLTDTQYF
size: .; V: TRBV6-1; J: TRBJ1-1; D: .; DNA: TGTGCCAGCAGTGAAGCGGGTTGGGGCCAGCGGAACACTGAAGCTTTCTTT; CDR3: CASSEAGWGQRNTEAFF
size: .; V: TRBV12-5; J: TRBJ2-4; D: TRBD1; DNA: TGTGCTAGTGGTTCGGGATTGGCAGGGGGCGGACAAAACATTCAGTACTTC; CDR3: CASGSGLAGGGQNIQYF